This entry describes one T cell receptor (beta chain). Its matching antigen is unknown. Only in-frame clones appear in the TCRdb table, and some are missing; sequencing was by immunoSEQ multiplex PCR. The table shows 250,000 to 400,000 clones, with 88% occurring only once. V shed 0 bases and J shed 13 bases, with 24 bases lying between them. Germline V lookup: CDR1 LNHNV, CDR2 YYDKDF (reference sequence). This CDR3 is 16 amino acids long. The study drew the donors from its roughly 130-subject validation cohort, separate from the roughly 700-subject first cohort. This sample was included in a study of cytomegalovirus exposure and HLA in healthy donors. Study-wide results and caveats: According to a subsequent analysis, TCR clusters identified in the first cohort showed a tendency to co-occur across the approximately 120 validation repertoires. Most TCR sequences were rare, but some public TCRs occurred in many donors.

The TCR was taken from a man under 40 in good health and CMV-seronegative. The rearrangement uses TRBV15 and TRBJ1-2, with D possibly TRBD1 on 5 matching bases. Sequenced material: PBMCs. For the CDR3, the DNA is TGTGCCACCAGCAGAGAGTTGACAGCCCTTGCGTCCCCGCTCACCTTC. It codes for CATSRELTALASPLTF.